What follows is one TCR beta chain and its context. This sample is drawn from a study of cytomegalovirus exposure and HLA in healthy donors. PCR primers comprised 60 Vbeta and 13 Jbeta primers. Assay: immunoSEQ multiplex PCR; the TCRdb copy retains only in-frame clones and omits some. This sample has 130,000 or so clones, with approximately 85% found just once. Deletions cut 2 bases from V and 3 bases from J, with 5 bases between. The germline V gene has CDR1 KGHSH and CDR2 LQKENI. The CDR3 extends over 13 amino acids. The chain uses TRBV18 and TRBJ1-5; D is possibly TRBD1 (5 bases). The sequenced sample was PBMCs. This receptor was identified in a woman aged 25 to 39 in good health and CMV-seropositive. The CDR3, as DNA: TGTGCCAGCTCACCAGGGGCCAATCAGCCCCAGCATTTT. Translation gives CASSPGANQPQHF.